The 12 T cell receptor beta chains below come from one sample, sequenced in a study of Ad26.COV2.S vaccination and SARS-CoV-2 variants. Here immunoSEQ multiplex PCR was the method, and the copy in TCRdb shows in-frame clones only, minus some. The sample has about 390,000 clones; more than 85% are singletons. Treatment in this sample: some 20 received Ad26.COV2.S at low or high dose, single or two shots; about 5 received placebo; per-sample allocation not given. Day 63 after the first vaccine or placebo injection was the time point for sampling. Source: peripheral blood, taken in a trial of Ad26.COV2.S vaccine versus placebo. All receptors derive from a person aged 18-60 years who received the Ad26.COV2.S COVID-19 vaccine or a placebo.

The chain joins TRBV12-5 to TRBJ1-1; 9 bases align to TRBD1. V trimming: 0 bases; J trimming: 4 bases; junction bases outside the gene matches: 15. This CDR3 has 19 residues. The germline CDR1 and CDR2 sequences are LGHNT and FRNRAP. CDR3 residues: CASGLVPKDRGHSGTEAFF. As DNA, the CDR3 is TGTGCTAGTGGTTTGGTACCAAAGGACAGGGGCCACTCCGGCACTGAAGCTTTCTTT.

As DNA, the CDR3 is TGCAGTGCTATTGAGGCGGAGGGGAACACTGAAGCTTTCTTT. It encodes CSAIEAEGNTEAFF. The chain links TRBV20-1 to TRBJ1-1; no clear D. This CDR3 has 14 amino acids. The germline V gene has CDR1 DFQATT and CDR2 SNEGSKA (reference sequence). Trimming stripped 4 bases from V and 1 base from J, with 13 bases between.

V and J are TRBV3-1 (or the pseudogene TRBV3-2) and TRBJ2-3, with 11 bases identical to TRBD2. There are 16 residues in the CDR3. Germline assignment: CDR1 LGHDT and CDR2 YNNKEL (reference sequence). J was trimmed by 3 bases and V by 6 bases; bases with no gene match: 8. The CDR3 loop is CASSQNSGGATDTQYF. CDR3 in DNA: TGTGCCAGCAGTCAGAATAGCGGGGGGGCGACAGATACGCAGTATTTT.

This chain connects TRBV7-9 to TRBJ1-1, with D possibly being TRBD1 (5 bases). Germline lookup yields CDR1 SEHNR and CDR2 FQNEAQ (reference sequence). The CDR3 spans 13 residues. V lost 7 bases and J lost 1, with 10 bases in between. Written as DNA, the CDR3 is TGTGCCAGCACCACTGGGGGGAACACTGAAGCTTTCTTT. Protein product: CASTTGGNTEAFF.

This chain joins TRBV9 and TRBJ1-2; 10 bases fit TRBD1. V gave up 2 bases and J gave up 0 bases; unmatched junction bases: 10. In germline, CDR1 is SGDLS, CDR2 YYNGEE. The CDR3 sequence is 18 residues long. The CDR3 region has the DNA TGTGCCAGCAGCGTGACAGACGGGACAGGGGATTCTAACTATGGCTACACCTTC. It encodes CASSVTDGTGDSNYGYTF.

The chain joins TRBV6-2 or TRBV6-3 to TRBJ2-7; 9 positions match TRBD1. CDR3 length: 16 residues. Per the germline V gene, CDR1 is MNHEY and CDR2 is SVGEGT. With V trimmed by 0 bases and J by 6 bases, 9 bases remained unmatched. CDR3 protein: CASSYSGQGARREQYF. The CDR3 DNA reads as TGTGCCAGCAGTTACTCGGGACAGGGTGCTCGACGCGAGCAGTACTTC.

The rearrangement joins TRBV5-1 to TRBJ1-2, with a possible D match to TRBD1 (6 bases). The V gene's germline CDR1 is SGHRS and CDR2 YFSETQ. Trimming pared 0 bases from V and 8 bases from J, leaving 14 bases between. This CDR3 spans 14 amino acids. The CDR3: CASSLGSGEGGYTF. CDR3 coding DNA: TGCGCCAGCAGCTTGGGGTCAGGGGAGGGCGGCTACACCTTC.

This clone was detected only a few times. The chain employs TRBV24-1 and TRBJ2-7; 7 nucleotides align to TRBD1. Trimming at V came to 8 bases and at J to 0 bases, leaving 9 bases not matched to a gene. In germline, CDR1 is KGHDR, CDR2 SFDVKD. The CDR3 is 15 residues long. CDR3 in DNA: TGTGCCACCACCTCTCGGACAGGCAGCTCCTACGAGCAGTACTTC. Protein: CATTSRTGSSYEQYF.

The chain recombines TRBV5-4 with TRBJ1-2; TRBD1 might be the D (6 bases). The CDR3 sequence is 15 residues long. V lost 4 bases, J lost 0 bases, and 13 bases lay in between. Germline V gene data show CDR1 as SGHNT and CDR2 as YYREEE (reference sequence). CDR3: CASSDGQLANYGYTF. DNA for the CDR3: TGTGCCAGCAGCGATGGACAGTTAGCTAACTATGGCTACACCTTC.

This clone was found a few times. Here the CDR3 reads CASSLGDSDSNQPQHF. CDR3 DNA: TGTGCCAGCAGCCTCGGGGACTCAGATAGCAATCAGCCCCAGCATTTT. V and J are TRBV3-1 (or the pseudogene TRBV3-2) and TRBJ1-5; TRBD1 might be the D (5 bases). The CDR3 has 16 amino acids. The germline gives CDR1 LGHDT, CDR2 YNNKEL (reference sequence). V lost 4 bases and J 0 bases, leaving 13 bases between the germline ends.

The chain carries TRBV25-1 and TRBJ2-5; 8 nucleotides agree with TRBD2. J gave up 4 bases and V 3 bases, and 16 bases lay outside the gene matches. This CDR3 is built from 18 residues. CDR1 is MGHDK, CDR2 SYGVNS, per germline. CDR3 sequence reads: CASSDEWSRAGVGETQYF. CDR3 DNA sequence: TGTGCCAGCAGTGACGAATGGTCGAGAGCGGGGGTAGGAGAGACCCAGTACTTC.

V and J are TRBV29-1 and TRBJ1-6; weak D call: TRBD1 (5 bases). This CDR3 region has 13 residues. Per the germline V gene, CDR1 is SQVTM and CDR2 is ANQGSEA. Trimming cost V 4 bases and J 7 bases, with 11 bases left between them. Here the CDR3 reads CSVGWGLNSPLHF. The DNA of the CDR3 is TGCAGCGTTGGGTGGGGCCTAAATTCACCCCTCCACTTT.